This T cell receptor (beta chain) was sequenced for a study of response to subunit inactivated influenza vaccine. In its sample, this clonotype was seen a few times. A junction boundary mismatches the germline segment, possibly from a read error. This CDR3 contains 12 residues. The germline V gene encodes CDR1 ENHRY and CDR2 SYGVKD. MiXCR, run by TCRdb on the RT-PCR reads, gives a single entry per CDR3 protein. The sample has more than 550,000 distinct CDR3 sequences, roughly 10% seen once. These same data were also listed under a study on T cells expressing NK-cell markers. That report adds: Production of TCR beta cDNA relied on 5'RACE template switching with UMIs.

The clonotype was recovered from a middle-aged man who received an inactivated influenza vaccine. The specimen was PBMCs from blood, collected on the day of vaccination. This sequence joins TRBV10-3 and TRBJ2-5; 7 bases align to TRBD2. CDR3 coding DNA: TGTGCCATCAGTGAGGTCGGTAGGGACTACCACTTC. This codes for CAISEVGRDYHF.